What follows are 3 T cell receptor beta chains derived from one specimen sequenced in a study of quantifying T cell responses using KT2 cells. Study in general: cDNA was made from DNase-treated RNA using alpha and beta constant primers.

The cDNA 3' end received a ligated oligonucleotide with a UMI. First-round PCR used 3 to 4 cycles and beta primers RC1.1 and RC1.2 covering TRBC1 and TRBC2. TCRdb fed the UMI-ligation and nested PCR reads into MiXCR, producing one record per CDR3 protein. This table holds fewer than 60,000 distinct CDR3 sequences, roughly 12% found once. Sample: PBMCs spiked with cells of the T cell clone KT2. These receptor sequences come from a human donor.

V usage is TRBV30 and J usage is TRBJ2-7; D is ambiguous. Germline values: CDR1 GTSNPN, CDR2 SVGIG (reference sequence). The CDR3 has 13 residues. V lost 0 bases and J 6 bases, leaving 12 bases between the germline ends. The CDR3 DNA sequence: TGTGCCTGGAGTGTGGGCAGGTTAAGCGAGCAGTACTTC. As protein: CAWSVGRLSEQYF.

The chain carries TRBV2 and TRBJ1-2, with 9 bases matching TRBD1. Germline V lookup: CDR1 SNHLY, CDR2 FYNNEI. Unmatched junction bases numbered 11, after V lost 5 bases and J lost 4 bases. The CDR3 spans 16 residues. This CDR3 reads CASSRDRGGAGYGYTF. CDR3 coding DNA: TGTGCCAGCAGTCGAGACAGGGGGGGCGCGGGCTATGGCTACACCTTC.

This clonotype has only a few counts. V gene TRBV11-3 combines with J gene TRBJ1-3; no definite D call. CDR1 and CDR2 (germline): SGHNT, YENEEA. The CDR3 has 14 residues. Between the trimmed V and J ends, which lost 4 bases and 2 bases, there was a span of 9 bases. CDR3 DNA: TGTGCCAGCAGCTCCGGGCGAACTGGAAACACCATATATTTT. This encodes CASSSGRTGNTIYF.